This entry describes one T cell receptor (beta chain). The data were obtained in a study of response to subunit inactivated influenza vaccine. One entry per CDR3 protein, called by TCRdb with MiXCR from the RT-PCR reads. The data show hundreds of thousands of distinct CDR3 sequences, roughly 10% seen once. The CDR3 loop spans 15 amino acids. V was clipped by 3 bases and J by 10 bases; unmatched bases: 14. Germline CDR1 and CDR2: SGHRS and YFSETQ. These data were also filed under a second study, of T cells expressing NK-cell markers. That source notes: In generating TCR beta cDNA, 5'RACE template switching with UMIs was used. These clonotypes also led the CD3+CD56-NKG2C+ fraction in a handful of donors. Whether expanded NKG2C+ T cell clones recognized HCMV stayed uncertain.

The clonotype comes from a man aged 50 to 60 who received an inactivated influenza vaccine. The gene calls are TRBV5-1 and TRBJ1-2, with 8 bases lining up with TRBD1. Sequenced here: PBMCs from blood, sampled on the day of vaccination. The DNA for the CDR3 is TGCGCCAGCAGCTGGGTTCCGGGACAGGAGCCTTTCTACACCTTC. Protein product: CASSWVPGQEPFYTF.